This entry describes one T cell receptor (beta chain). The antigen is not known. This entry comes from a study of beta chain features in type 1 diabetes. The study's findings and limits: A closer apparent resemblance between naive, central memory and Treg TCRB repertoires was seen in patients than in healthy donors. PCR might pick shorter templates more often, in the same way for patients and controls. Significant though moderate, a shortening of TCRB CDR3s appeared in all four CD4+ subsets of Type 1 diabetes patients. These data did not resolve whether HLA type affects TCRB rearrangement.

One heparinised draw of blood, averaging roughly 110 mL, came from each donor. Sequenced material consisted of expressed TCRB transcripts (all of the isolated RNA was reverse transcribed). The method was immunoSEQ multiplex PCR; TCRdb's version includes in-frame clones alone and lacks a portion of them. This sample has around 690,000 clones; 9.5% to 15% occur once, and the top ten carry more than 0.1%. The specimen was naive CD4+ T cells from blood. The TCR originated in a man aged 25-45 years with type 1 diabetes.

The CDR3 DNA follows: TGTGCCATAGGACGGACCTCCATCGAGCAGTACTTC. Its translation: CAIGRTSIEQYF. This chain uses TRBV28 with TRBJ2-7, with no clear D. CDR1 MDHEN and CDR2 SYDVKM come from the germline V gene. V was trimmed by 10 bases and J by 6 bases, leaving 16 bases between them. CDR3 size: 12 residues.